This T cell receptor (beta chain) was sequenced during a study of human CD8 memory T cell subsets. Study-wide results and caveats: Higher diversity in stem-like memory T cells than in precursor exhausted T cells was suggested by Chao1 estimates.

Making the TCR beta libraries relied on UMI-labeled 5' RACE. TCRdb re-called the 5' RACE reads, yielding one record per CDR3 amino acid sequence without DNA. The sample spans roughly 5,700 distinct CDR3 sequences; the ten largest clones claim about 30%. RNA was isolated from duplicate vials, each containing under 170,000 sorted CD8+ T cells, for every subset. Remarks on this clonotype: Antigen: not known.

This TCR came from a human donor in good health. Sequencing input: CD8+ effector memory T cells (TEM) sorted from PBMCs. The subset: effector memory CD8 T cells, CCR7- CD45RO+ CD95+.

This CDR3 reads CSVPAGATPEQYF. The chain carries TRBV29-1 and TRBJ2-7; absent DNA, TCRdb's TRBD1 call cannot be checked. The CDR3 loop spans 13 amino acids. Germline values: CDR1 SQVTM, CDR2 ANQGSEA.